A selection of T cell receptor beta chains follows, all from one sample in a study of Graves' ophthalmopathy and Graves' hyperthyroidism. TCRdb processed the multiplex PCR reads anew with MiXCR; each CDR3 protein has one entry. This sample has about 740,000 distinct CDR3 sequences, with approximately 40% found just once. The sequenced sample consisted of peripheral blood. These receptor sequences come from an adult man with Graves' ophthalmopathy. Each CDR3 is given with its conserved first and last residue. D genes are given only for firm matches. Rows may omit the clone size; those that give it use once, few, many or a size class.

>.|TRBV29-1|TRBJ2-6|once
TGCAGCGTTGAAGGCAGGGTCTATGGGGCCAACGTCCTGACTTTC
CSVEGRVYGANVLTF
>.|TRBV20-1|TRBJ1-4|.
TGCAGTGCTAGATATAATGAAAAACTGTTTTTT
CSARYNEKLFF
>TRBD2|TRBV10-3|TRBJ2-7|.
TGTGCCATCAGTGAGGGGGGGGGACGGGCGGCAATCTCCTACGAGCAGTACTTC
CAISEGGGRAAISYEQYF
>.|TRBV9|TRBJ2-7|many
TGTGCCAGCAGCGTAGTGCAGGACACGGAGCAGTACTTC
CASSVVQDTEQYF
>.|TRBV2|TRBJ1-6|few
TGTGCCAGCAGTTCCCTAACAAGGGGGTTTGGTTCACCCCTCCACTTT
CASSSLTRGFGSPLHF
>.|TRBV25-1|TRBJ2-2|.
TGTGCCAGCAGTTTTTACCAGCCGAACACCGGGGAGCTGTTTTTT
CASSFYQPNTGELFF
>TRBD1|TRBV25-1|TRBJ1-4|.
TGTGCCAGCAGTGAGTGGAAGGGGACAGGAGGAGGAAAACTGTTTTTT
CASSEWKGTGGGKLFF
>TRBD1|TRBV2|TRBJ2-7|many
TGTGCCAGCAGCCTACAGGGGGCGGGGGCATACGAGCAGTACTTC
CASSLQGAGAYEQYF
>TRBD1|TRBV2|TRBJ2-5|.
TGTGCCAGCAACAGGGGCATACCAGAGACCCAGTACTTC
CASNRGIPETQYF
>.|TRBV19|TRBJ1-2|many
TGTGCCAGTAGACTACAGGGTTCCAATGGCTACACCTTC
CASRLQGSNGYTF
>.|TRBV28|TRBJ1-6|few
TGTGCCAGCAGTCCCTCGGGACACCATAATTCACCCCTCCACTTT
CASSPSGHHNSPLHF
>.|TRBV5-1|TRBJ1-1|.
TGCGCCAGCAGCGTTGAAATCCCGGCGCCTGGACTTGAAGCTTTCTTT
CASSVEIPAPGLEAFF
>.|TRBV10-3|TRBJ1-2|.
TGTGCCAGCAGTGACGGACAGATCTATGGCTACACCTTC
CASSDGQIYGYTF
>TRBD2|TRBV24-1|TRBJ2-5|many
TGTGCCACCAGTGATTTCCTCGGAGGACTAGCGGGGAAAGAGACCCAGTACTTC
CATSDFLGGLAGKETQYF
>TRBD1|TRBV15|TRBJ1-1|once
TGTGCCACCAGCATAAGCAGTGGAGAGGGGGCGGTTGAAGCTTTCTTT
CATSISSGEGAVEAFF
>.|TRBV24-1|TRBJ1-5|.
TGTGCCAGCAGCAAAATAAATCAGCCCCAGCATTTT
CASSKINQPQHF
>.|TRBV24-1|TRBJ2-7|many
TGTGCCACCAGTGATTCGAACGAGCAGTACTTC
CATSDSNEQYF
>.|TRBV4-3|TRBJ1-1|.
TGCGCCAGCAGCCAAGATCATAGGGGAATTCAGGGAACTGAAGCTTTCTTT
CASSQDHRGIQGTEAFF
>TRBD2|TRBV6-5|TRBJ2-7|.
TGTGCCAGCAGTTACGGAGCGGGAGGGACCTACGAGCAGTACTTC
CASSYGAGGTYEQYF
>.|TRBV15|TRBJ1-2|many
TGTGCCACCAGCAGAGATAGTAAGATTGGGACGGGCTACACCTTC
CATSRDSKIGTGYTF
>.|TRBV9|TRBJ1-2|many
.
CASSVAGGAHTF
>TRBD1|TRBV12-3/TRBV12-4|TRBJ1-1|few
TGTGCCAGCAGTTTATACACCCAGGGGGGCACTGAAGCTTTCTTT
CASSLYTQGGTEAFF
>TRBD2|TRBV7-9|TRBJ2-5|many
TGTGCCAGCAGCTTACTAGCGGGTGGGGAGACCCAGTACTTC
CASSLLAGGETQYF
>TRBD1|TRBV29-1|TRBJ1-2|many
TGCAGCGTTGACAGGACAGGGCCCTCTCGCTACACCTTC
CSVDRTGPSRYTF
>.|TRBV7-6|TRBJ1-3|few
TGTGCCAGCAGCGATCCCTCCTCACAGGGAGGCTCTGGAAACACCATATATTTT
CASSDPSSQGGSGNTIYF
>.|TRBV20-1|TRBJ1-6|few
TGCAGTGCTAGAGGTTCAGGGTTAGCGTATAATTCACCCCTCCACTTT
CSARGSGLAYNSPLHF
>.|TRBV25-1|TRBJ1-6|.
TGTGCCAGCAGTTCGACGACCGGGACCGGGAGCTCCTATAATTCACCCCTCCACTTT
CASSSTTGTGSSYNSPLHF
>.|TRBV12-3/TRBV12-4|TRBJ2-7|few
TGTGCCAGCAGGCGAACAGGCACATCCTACGAGCAGTACTTC
CASRRTGTSYEQYF
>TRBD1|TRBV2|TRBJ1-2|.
TGTGCCAGCACACAGGGGGGCGGCTATGGCTACACCTTC
CASTQGGGYGYTF
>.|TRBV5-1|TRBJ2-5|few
TGCGCCAGCAATAAGGGGGGGGTCCAAGAGACCCAGTACTTC
CASNKGGVQETQYF
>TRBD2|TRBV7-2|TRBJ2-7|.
TGTGCCAGCAGGCGGGAGGGCTCGTACGAGCAGTACTTC
CASRREGSYEQYF
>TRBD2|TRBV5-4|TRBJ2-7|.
TGTGCCAGCAGCTTTGGCCTGGGCGGGGGCTACGAGCAGTACTTC
CASSFGLGGGYEQYF
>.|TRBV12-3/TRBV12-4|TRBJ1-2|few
TGTGCCAGCAGTTTAGCCCAGTGGTATGGCTACACCTTC
CASSLAQWYGYTF
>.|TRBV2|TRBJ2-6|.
TGTGCCAGCAGCTCAAGAGGGGGGGGGGCCAACGTCCTGACTTTC
CASSSRGGGANVLTF
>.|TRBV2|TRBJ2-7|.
TGTGCCATTACAGGGTTCCTACGATCCTACGAGCAGTACTTC
CAITGFLRSYEQYF
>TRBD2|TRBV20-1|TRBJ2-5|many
TGCAGTGCTAGAGGCAGTCGGGGAGGGGCGACCCAGTACTTC
CSARGSRGGATQYF
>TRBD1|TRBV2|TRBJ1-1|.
TGTGCCAGCAGCCCCAGACGACAGGGGGCGCAGAACACTGAAGCTTTCTTT
CASSPRRQGAQNTEAFF